The entry below gives a single TCR beta chain sequence along with its context. Within the sample, other DNA sequences also encode this same CDR3. The record originates from a study of blood T cell repertoires in COVID-19. Looking at the study overall: Sites across the United States, Italy and Spain contributed samples from acute and convalescent COVID-19.

Some clones are missing from TCRdb's copy, which holds only in-frame ones; the method was immunoSEQ multiplex PCR. The table has tens of thousands of clones, approximately 81% seen once. The CDR3 contains 17 residues. Trimming stripped 0 bases from V and 2 bases from J, with 13 bases between. Germline V gene data show CDR1 as SGHVS and CDR2 as FNYEAQ. Seattle's cohort entered during active infection and was followed longitudinally. The chain is built from TRBV7-6 and TRBJ2-2; D may be TRBD2 (5 bases). The TCR comes from a man aged 55-75 years with COVID-19, enrolled during active disease. What was sequenced was peripheral blood. CDR3 bases: TGTGCCAGCAGCTTAGCGGTCGCAGGACTTAACACCGGGGAGCTGTTTTTT. This gives the protein CASSLAVAGLNTGELFF.